Following are 18 T cell receptor beta chains from one sample sequenced in a study of blood T cell repertoires in COVID-19. TCRdb keeps only in-frame clones here, not all; method: immunoSEQ multiplex PCR. The sample comprises around 150,000 clones, about 80% of which are singletons, and roughly 2% rests with the top ten. The specimen was peripheral blood. The receptors here all came from a man between 65 and 80 years old with acute or convalescent COVID-19.

This clone was seen only once. The chain is built from TRBV5-4 and TRBJ1-6, with 7 nucleotides matching TRBD1. This CDR3 has 17 residues. The ends lost 4 bases at V and 0 bases at J; junction bases unmatched: 7. CDR1 SGHNT and CDR2 YYREEE come from the germline V gene (reference sequence). This CDR3 is CASSEGAGGSYNSPLHF. Here the CDR3 DNA reads TGTGCCAGCAGCGAGGGGGCAGGGGGCTCCTATAATTCACCCCTCCACTTT.

This rearrangement joins TRBV3-1 (or the pseudogene TRBV3-2) to TRBJ2-2; TRBD1 is a possible D gene (6 bases). Germline CDR1 reads LGHDT; CDR2 reads YNNKEL (reference sequence). This CDR3 is built from 13 residues. Trimming pared 4 bases from V and 5 bases from J, leaving 8 bases between. The CDR3 nucleotides read TGTGCCAGCAGCCTCAGGGGAACCGGGGAGCTGTTTTTT. This translates into CASSLRGTGELFF.

The CDR3 protein is CASSISGTSNEQFF. CDR3 sequence (DNA): TGTGCCAGCAGCATTAGCGGGACGTCAAATGAGCAGTTCTTC. The chain combines TRBV7-6 with TRBJ2-1; 8 bases agree with TRBD2. Looked up from germline, CDR1 is SGHVS and CDR2 is FNYEAQ. V lost 5 bases and J lost 7; bases outside the gene matches: 7. This CDR3 has 14 residues.

V gene TRBV14 combines with J gene TRBJ1-2; the D gene is possibly TRBD1 (5 bases). The CDR3 runs 15 residues. In germline, CDR1 is SGHDN, CDR2 FVKESK. The V and J ends lost 0 bases and 6 bases respectively, with 14 bases between them. The CDR3 is CASSQDLQGRHGYTF. In nucleotides, the CDR3 is TGTGCCAGCAGCCAAGATCTTCAGGGCCGGCATGGCTACACCTTC.

Turning to this clone: An end of the junction does not agree with germline; a read error may underlie this. V is TRBV7-2 and J is TRBJ2-3; maybe TRBD1 (5 bases). This CDR3 contains 14 residues. Germline CDR1 SGHTA, CDR2 FQGNSA. CDR3 coding DNA: TGTGCCAGCAGATTAGGGGCTAGCACAGATACGCAGTATTTT. Its protein is CASRLGASTDTQYF.

V gene TRBV7-6 combines with J gene TRBJ1-4; 9 nucleotides agree with TRBD1. CDR1 SGHVS and CDR2 FNYEAQ come from the germline V gene. V lost 9 bases to trimming and J lost 7 bases; unmatched junction nucleotides: 6. The CDR3 is 13 residues long. The CDR3 DNA reads as TGTGCCAGGAACAGGGGGCGTTTTGAAAAACTGTTTTTT. It specifies CARNRGRFEKLFF. Filled out from reference TRBV7-6 and TRBJ1-4, the complete variable domain reads GAGVSQSPRYKVTKRGQDVALRCDPISGHVSLYWYRQALGQGPEFLTYFNYEAQQDKSGLPNDRFSAERPEGSISTLTIQRTEQRDSAMYRCARNRGRFEKLFFGSGTQLSVL.

This clone was counted between two and nine times. V and J are TRBV14 and TRBJ2-2, with 9 bases fitting TRBD1. The CDR3 runs 15 residues. CDR1 SGHDN and CDR2 FVKESK come from the germline V gene. With 4 bases clipped from V and 5 bases from J, the junction kept 5 bases outside the gene matches. CDR3 sequence (DNA): TGTGCCAGCAGCCGGGGACAGGGCTGGACCGGGGAGCTGTTTTTT. Residues: CASSRGQGWTGELFF.

This chain joins TRBV14 and TRBJ1-3; tentatively, D is TRBD1 (6 bases). Trimming removed 4 bases at V and 0 bases at J, with 16 bases between. The CDR3 loop spans 17 amino acids. Germline assignment: CDR1 SGHDN and CDR2 FVKESK. The DNA of the CDR3 is TGTGCCAGCAGCCCCCTCGAGGGGGTCCCCTCTGGAAACACCATATATTTT. As protein: CASSPLEGVPSGNTIYF.

Here the CDR3 reads CASSSGFAGEKLFF. The CDR3, as DNA: TGTGCCAGCAGCTCAGGGTTCGCTGGTGAAAAACTGTTTTTT. The chain combines TRBV6-5 with TRBJ1-4; tentative D call: TRBD1 (5 bases). Germline V CDR1 and CDR2: MNHEY, SVGAGI. The CDR3 totals 14 residues. Trimming took 6 bases from V and 7 from J, leaving 15 bases between them.

The rearrangement uses TRBV11-3 and TRBJ2-1; a possible D gene is TRBD1 (6 bases). The CDR3 spans 16 residues. V dropped 0 bases and J dropped 7 bases, with 16 bases sitting between them. The germline CDR1 and CDR2 sequences are SGHNT and YENEEA. CDR3 DNA sequence: TGTGCCAGCAGCTTAGATAGCGTCCAGGGGATAAATGAGCAGTTCTTC. Its protein is CASSLDSVQGINEQFF. Drawing the rest from reference TRBV11-3 and TRBJ2-1, the complete variable domain is EAGVVQSPRYKIIEKKQPVAFWCNPISGHNTLYWYLQNLGQGPELLIRYENEEAVDDSQLPKDRFSAERLKGVDSTLKIQPAELGDSAVYLCASSLDSVQGINEQFFGPGTRLTVL.

The gene calls are TRBV7-8 and TRBJ2-7; 7 bases map to TRBD1. Germline CDR1 reads SGHVS; CDR2 reads FQNEAQ. Losses at the gene ends were 1 base for V and 2 bases for J; bases not matched to a gene: 11. The CDR3 extends over 17 amino acids. The DNA for the CDR3 is TGTGCCAGCAGCTTAGTTTCCGTGCAGACAGGGACCTACGAGCAGTACTTC. Its translation is CASSLVSVQTGTYEQYF.

V gene TRBV5-1 combines with J gene TRBJ2-2, with 9 nucleotides matching TRBD1. Trimming cost V 4 bases and J 6 bases; bases outside gene matches: 7. The CDR3 extends over 15 amino acids. CDR1 SGHRS and CDR2 YFSETQ come from the germline V gene. The CDR3 region has the DNA TGCGCCAGCAGCAGCTCTACAGGGGGCTCCGGGGAGCTGTTTTTT. It translates to CASSSSTGGSGELFF.

This rearrangement joins TRBV9 to TRBJ2-7; tentatively, D is TRBD1 (5 bases). The germline V gene encodes CDR1 SGDLS and CDR2 YYNGEE. The CDR3 consists of 16 residues. The V and J ends lost 0 bases and 7 bases respectively, with 20 bases between them. CDR3 nucleotides: TGTGCCAGCAGCGTAGGGACCCGATCCCCAGGGTCGGAGCAGTACTTC. It encodes CASSVGTRSPGSEQYF.

The chain couples TRBV9 to TRBJ2-7, with D possibly being TRBD1 (6 bases). In germline, CDR1 is SGDLS, CDR2 YYNGEE. The CDR3 loop spans 13 amino acids. The germline V and J ends were trimmed by 7 bases and 5 bases, with 16 bases remaining between them. The CDR3 DNA reads TGTGCCAGCTCGAAGGGGGTACCCGACGAGCAGTACTTC. It codes for CASSKGVPDEQYF.

The J gene is TRBJ1-5, the V gene TRBV4-1; D perhaps matches TRBD1 (5 bases). The V end lost 3 bases, the J end lost 7 bases, and 16 bases lay between the germline ends. The CDR3 sequence is 15 residues long. Germline V gene data show CDR1 as MGHRA and CDR2 as YSYEKL. CDR3 coding DNA: TGCGCCAGCAGCCATCAGGACACTTCACGGCAGCCCCAGCATTTT. It codes for CASSHQDTSRQPQHF.

The chain has TRBV9 and TRBJ2-7; 7 bases line up with TRBD1. Germline V gene data show CDR1 as SGDLS and CDR2 as YYNGEE. Trimming removed 4 bases from V and 0 bases from J; junction bases left unmatched: 7. This CDR3 comprises 15 residues. In nucleotides, the CDR3 is TGTGCCAGCAGCCCAGGGGGACAGCTCTCCTACGAGCAGTACTTC. Its protein is CASSPGGQLSYEQYF.

This chain joins TRBV6-5 and TRBJ1-4, with a weak D call TRBD1 (5 bases). Germline-derived CDR1 and CDR2 are MNHEY and SVGAGI. Between the trimmed V and J ends, which lost 8 bases and 7 bases, there was a span of 14 bases. The CDR3 loop spans 13 amino acids. The CDR3 region has the DNA TGTGCCAGCTGGTCCGCGGGGACTGAAAAACTGTTTTTT. Translated: CASWSAGTEKLFF.

This clone was recorded many times. The chain joins TRBV28 to TRBJ1-3, with 9 bases lining up with TRBD1. CDR1 is MDHEN and CDR2 is SYDVKM in the germline V gene. This CDR3 spans 16 amino acids. V shed 5 bases and J 4 bases; nucleotides not matched to a gene: 9. CDR3 nucleotides: TGTGCCAGCAGTCAGCCGGGGGACAGGGCGGGAAACACCATATATTTT. This codes for CASSQPGDRAGNTIYF.